This T cell receptor beta chain was documented in a study of cytomegalovirus exposure and HLA in healthy donors. Study-wide results and caveats: Several V segments, TRBV6-2 and TRBV6-3 among them, could not be told apart and were dropped. When presence/absence was analysed, sequencing depth was taken to be roughly uniform across donors.

Primers for the PCR totalled 60 Vbeta and 13 Jbeta. TCRdb's copy holds only in-frame clones and misses some; the assay was immunoSEQ multiplex PCR. Of about 170,000 clones in the sample, 71% are singletons; the top ten hold about 1.4%. This CDR3 comprises 14 residues. V was trimmed by 3 bases and J by 5 bases, leaving 13 bases between them. Germline loops: CDR1 LGHNA, CDR2 YNFKEQ. Worth noting for this clone: As yet, its antigen is unknown.

The origin of this receptor is a girl aged 10 to 17 in good health and CMV-seronegative. The rearrangement links TRBV4-2 to TRBJ2-5; D unresolved. Sequencing was done on a sample of PBMCs. CDR3 amino acids: CASSQSLGAETQYF. The DNA of the CDR3 is TGTGCCAGCAGCCAGTCCCTTGGAGCGGAGACCCAGTACTTC.